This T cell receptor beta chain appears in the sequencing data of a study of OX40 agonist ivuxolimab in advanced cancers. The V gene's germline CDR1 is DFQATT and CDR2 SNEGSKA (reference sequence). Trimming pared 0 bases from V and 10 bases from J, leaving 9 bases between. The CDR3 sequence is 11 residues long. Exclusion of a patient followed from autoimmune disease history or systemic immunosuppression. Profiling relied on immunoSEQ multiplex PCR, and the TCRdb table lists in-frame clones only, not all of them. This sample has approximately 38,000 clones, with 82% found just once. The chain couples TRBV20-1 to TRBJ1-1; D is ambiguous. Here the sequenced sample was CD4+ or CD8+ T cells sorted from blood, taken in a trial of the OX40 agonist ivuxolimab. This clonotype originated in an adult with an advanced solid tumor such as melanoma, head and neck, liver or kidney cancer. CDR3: CSARDPPLAFF. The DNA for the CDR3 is TGCAGTGCTAGAGATCCCCCCCTAGCTTTCTTT.